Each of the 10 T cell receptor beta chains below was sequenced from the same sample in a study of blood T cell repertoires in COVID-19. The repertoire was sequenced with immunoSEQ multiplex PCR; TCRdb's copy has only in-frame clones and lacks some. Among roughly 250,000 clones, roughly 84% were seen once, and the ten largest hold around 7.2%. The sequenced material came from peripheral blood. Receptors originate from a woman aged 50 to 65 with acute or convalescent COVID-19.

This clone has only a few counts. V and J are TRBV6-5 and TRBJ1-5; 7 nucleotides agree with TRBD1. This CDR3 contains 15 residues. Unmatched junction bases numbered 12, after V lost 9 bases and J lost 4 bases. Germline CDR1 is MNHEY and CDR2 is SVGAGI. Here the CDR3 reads CASTAYQTGNQPQHF. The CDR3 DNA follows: TGTGCCAGTACCGCCTATCAGACAGGGAATCAGCCCCAGCATTTT.

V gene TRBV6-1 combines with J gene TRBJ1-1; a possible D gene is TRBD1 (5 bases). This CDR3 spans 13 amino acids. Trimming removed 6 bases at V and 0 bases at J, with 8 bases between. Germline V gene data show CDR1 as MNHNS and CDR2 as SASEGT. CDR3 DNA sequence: TGTGCCAGCAGCGACAGTTTGAACACTGAAGCTTTCTTT. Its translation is CASSDSLNTEAFF.

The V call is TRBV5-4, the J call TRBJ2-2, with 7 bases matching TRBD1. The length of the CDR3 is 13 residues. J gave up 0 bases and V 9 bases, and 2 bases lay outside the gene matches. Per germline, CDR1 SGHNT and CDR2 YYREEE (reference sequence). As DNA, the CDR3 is TGTGCCACGGACAGGTCGAACACCGGGGAGCTGTTTTTT. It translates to CATDRSNTGELFF.

The CDR3: CASRPPGESSPLHF. CDR3 DNA sequence: TGTGCCAGCCGCCCGCCGGGGGAGAGTTCACCCCTCCACTTT. The V and J genes are TRBV6-5 and TRBJ1-6, with D possibly being TRBD1 (5 bases). Germline CDR1 MNHEY, CDR2 SVGAGI. Trimming removed 8 bases from V and 9 bases from J, with 17 bases in between. The CDR3 has 14 residues.

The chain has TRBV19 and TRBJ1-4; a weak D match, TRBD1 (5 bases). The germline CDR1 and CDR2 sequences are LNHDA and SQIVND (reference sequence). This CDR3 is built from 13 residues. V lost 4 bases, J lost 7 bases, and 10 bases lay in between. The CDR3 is CASSTQGGEKLFF. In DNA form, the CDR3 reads TGTGCCAGTAGTACCCAGGGTGGTGAAAAACTGTTTTTT.

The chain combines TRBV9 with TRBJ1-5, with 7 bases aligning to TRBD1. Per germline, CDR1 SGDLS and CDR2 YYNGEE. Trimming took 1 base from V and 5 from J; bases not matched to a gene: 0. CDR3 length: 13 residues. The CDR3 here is CASSVQGDQPQHF. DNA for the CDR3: TGTGCCAGCAGCGTACAGGGGGATCAGCCCCAGCATTTT.

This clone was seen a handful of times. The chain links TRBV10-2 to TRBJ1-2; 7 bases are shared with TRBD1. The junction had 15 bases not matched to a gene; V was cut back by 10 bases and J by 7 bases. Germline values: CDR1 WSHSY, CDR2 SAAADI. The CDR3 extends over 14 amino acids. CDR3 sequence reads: CATYLGTADRGYTF. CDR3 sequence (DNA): TGCGCCACCTATCTGGGGACAGCGGATCGTGGCTACACCTTC.

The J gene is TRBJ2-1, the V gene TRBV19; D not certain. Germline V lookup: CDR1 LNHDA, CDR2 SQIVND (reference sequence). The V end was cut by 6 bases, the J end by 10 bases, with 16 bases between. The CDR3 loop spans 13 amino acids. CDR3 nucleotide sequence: TGTGCCAGTAGAAATGTCCCCTTCGAGGAGCAGTTCTTC. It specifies CASRNVPFEEQFF.

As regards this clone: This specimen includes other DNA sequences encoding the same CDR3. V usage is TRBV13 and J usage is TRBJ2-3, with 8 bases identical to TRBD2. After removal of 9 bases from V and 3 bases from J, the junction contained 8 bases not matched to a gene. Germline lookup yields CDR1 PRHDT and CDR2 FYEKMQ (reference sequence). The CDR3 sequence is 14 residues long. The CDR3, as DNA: TGTGCCAGTAGCCTCGGGAGGGGGACAGATACGCAGTATTTT. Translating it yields CASSLGRGTDTQYF.

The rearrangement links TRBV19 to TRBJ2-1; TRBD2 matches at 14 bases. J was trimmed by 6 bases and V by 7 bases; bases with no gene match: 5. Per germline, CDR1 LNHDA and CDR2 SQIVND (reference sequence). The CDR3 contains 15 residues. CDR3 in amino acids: CASTLGLAGGNEQFF. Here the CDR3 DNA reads TGTGCCAGTACTCTAGGACTAGCGGGGGGCAATGAGCAGTTCTTC.